This entry features one T cell receptor (beta chain) sequence. The CDR3 has 14 amino acids. Germline lookup yields CDR1 MGHRA and CDR2 YSYEKL. The germline V and J ends were trimmed by 1 base and 5 bases, with 11 bases remaining between them. This specimen comes from a study of cytomegalovirus exposure and HLA in healthy donors. The PCR employed 60 Vbeta primers together with 13 Jbeta primers. Sequencing was performed with immunoSEQ multiplex PCR; in TCRdb, only in-frame clones are kept and a portion is missing. This sample has some 150,000 clones, with around four fifths found just once. The chain combines TRBV4-1 with TRBJ2-5; tentative D call: TRBD2 (5 bases). The TCR originated in a male donor in good health and CMV-seronegative. Sequencing used PBMCs. The CDR3 protein is CASSQAGNGETQYF. CDR3 bases: TGCGCCAGCAGCCAAGCGGGAAACGGGGAGACCCAGTACTTC.